This T cell receptor (beta chain) was profiled in a study of T cells in localized non-small cell lung cancer. Overall study results and limits: Measurement of T cell clonality placed uninvolved adjacent lung highest, above the level in tumor. A median of about 60 of the top 100 tumor clones appeared in adjacent lung, which was paired and uninvolved.

The germline CDR1 and CDR2 sequences are SGDLS and YYNGEE. The germline V and J ends were trimmed by 0 bases and 4 bases, with 10 bases remaining between them. The CDR3 is 14 residues long. As for this clone: The antigen is unknown.

Assay used: immunoSEQ multiplex PCR; TCRdb lists only in-frame clones, some missing. The sample lists about 40,000 clones, approximately 86% occurring once. The sample was peripheral blood, taken before any cancer treatment. This TCR was sampled from a man aged 18 to 49 with stage I lung adenocarcinoma. The rearrangement joins TRBV9 to TRBJ1-1; D not resolved. For the CDR3, the DNA is TGTGCCAGCAGCGTAGGAAGGGAGACCACTGAAGCTTTCTTT. It codes for CASSVGRETTEAFF.